This T cell receptor (beta chain) appears in the sequencing data of a study of siplizumab effects on memory and regulatory T cells. Produced via immunoSEQ multiplex PCR; TCRdb's table is partial and in-frame only. The data show around 68,000 clones, 80% to 90% seen once. Germline loops: CDR1 LNHDA, CDR2 SQIVND (reference sequence). The CDR3 contains 17 residues. Deletions cut 0 bases from V and 4 bases from J, with 18 bases between. As concerns this clone: As yet, its antigen is unknown.

Findings of the study overall: Memory T cells appeared less diverse than naive cells, which seemed to contribute substantially to alloresponse. Siplizumab produced a significant drop in alloreactive sequences attributable to unstimulated CD4+ memory cells.

Sequencing was carried out using Tregs sorted from blood. This rearrangement joins TRBV19 to TRBJ1-2, with D unclear. This TCR was recovered from a human donor in good health. The DNA for the CDR3 is TGTGCCAGTAGTATAGAAGGTACAGCGCATTTGTTCTATGGCTACACCTTC. It yields the protein CASSIEGTAHLFYGYTF.